This T cell receptor beta chain was sequenced during a study of blood T cell repertoires in COVID-19. Study at large: Samples representing acute and convalescent COVID-19 were sourced from the United States, Italy and Spain. The cDNA or gDNA used as material had been derived from T cells, B-cell-depleted T cells, or PBMCs.

In the source study's methods: Estimation of nucleated cell counts relied on the amplification of reference gene primers. Sequencing used immunoSEQ multiplex PCR; TCRdb keeps in-frame clones, though not all of them. For V, J and clone size, that table is used; D and trimming come from the DNA. The sample shows approximately 89,000 clones, 70% to 80% of them seen only once. The sample consisted of peripheral blood. This TCR came from a human donor in a cohort sampled during active COVID-19.

The CDR3 region has the DNA TGTGCCAGCAGCCCCTTCACAGGGACCTACAATGAGCAGTTCTTC. Residues: CASSPFTGTYNEQFF. V usage is TRBV7-9 and J usage is TRBJ2-1; the D gene is possibly TRBD1 (6 bases). CDR1 is SEHNR, CDR2 FQNEAQ, per germline (reference sequence). Trimming took 5 bases from V and 2 from J, leaving 13 bases between them. The CDR3 contains 15 residues. Looking up the rest from reference TRBV7-9 and TRBJ2-1 gives the full variable domain: DTGVSQNPRHKITKRGQNVTFRCDPISEHNRLYWYRQTLGQGPEFLTYFQNEAQLEKSRLLSDRFSAERPKGSFSTLEIQRTEQGDSAMYLCASSPFTGTYNEQFFGPGTRLTVL.